These T cell receptor beta chains were read from a single sample in a study of naive and memory T cell subsets. Via MiXCR, TCRdb re-called the UMI-ligation and nested PCR reads, giving one row per CDR3 protein. Here the sample spans about 100,000 distinct CDR3 sequences, around 15% being singletons. The specimen sequenced was naive CD8+ T cells from blood. Source of these receptors: a human donor in good health. CDR3s include the opening cysteine and the closing phenylalanine or tryptophan. D genes are given only for firm matches. The size of a clone is reported for some rows only, either as once, few or many, or as a class for expanded clones.

j_gene,v_gene,d_gene,abundance,CDR3aa,CDR3nt
TRBJ1-2,TRBV6-5,TRBD1,NA,CASSYLPGGDYGYTF,TGTGCCAGCAGTTACTTGCCAGGGGGCGACTATGGCTACACCTTC
TRBJ2-1,TRBV15,TRBD1,few,CATSFTGTGSFNEQFF,TGTGCCACCAGCTTTACCGGGACAGGGTCCTTCAATGAGCAGTTCTTC
TRBJ2-1,TRBV19,NA,many,CASSIDPGDRINEQFF,TGTGCCAGTAGTATAGATCCAGGAGACAGGATCAATGAGCAGTTCTTC
TRBJ1-2,TRBV9,NA,many,CASSGPPGPNYGYTF,TGTGCCAGCAGCGGCCCACCTGGCCCTAACTATGGCTACACCTTC
TRBJ2-7,TRBV2,TRBD1,NA,CASSTDGTGSPYEQYF,TGTGCCAGCAGCACCGACGGGACAGGGTCACCATACGAGCAGTACTTC
TRBJ1-6,TRBV4-3,NA,few,CASSPEDRISYNSPLHF,TGCGCCAGCAGCCCCGAGGACAGAATCTCCTATAATTCACCCCTCCACTTT
TRBJ1-2,TRBV19,NA,few,CASSILTTDGYTF,TGTGCCAGTAGTATTCTAACCACTGATGGCTACACCTTC
TRBJ2-7,TRBV12-3/TRBV12-4,TRBD2,many,CASTTRRLAGTYEQYF,TGTGCCAGCACCACTAGGAGGCTAGCGGGAACCTACGAGCAGTACTTC
TRBJ1-1,TRBV20-1,NA,NA,CSAAIYTEAFF,TGCAGTGCTGCTATCTACACTGAAGCTTTCTTT
TRBJ2-1,TRBV4-3,TRBD1,few,CASSQGTGVGNEQFF,TGCGCCAGCAGCCAAGGGACAGGGGTAGGCAATGAGCAGTTCTTC